The rows below give T cell receptor beta chains drawn from one sample of a study of blood T cell repertoires in COVID-19. Generated by immunoSEQ multiplex PCR, the TCRdb table keeps only in-frame clones and is missing some. The profile shows hundreds of thousands of clones, approximately 90% of them singletons. The specimen was peripheral blood. These receptors originate from a woman between 18 and 29 years old who had recovered from COVID-19. CDR3s include the opening cysteine and the closing phenylalanine or tryptophan. The D gene is left open where the match is weak. Where a row states a size, it is once, few, many or the class of an expanded clone; other rows omit it.

TGTGCCAGCAGTGAAGAGGGAGGGTCCAAAAACATTCAGTACTTC,CASSEEGGSKNIQYF,TRBD2,TRBJ2-4,once,TRBV2
TGTGCCAGCAGACGCGGGGCCTCCGGGGAGCTGTTTTTT,CASRRGASGELFF,NA,TRBJ2-2,NA,TRBV13
TGTGCCAGCAGCAGGGGCAACTATGGCTACACCTTC,CASSRGNYGYTF,NA,TRBJ1-2,NA,TRBV12-3/TRBV12-4
TGTGCCAGCAGTGAAAGACAGGGTTCTAATTCACCCCTCCACTTT,CASSERQGSNSPLHF,TRBD1,TRBJ1-6,once,TRBV6-1
TGTGCCAGCAGAAAGGGTAGCGGAGAGACCCAGTACTTC,CASRKGSGETQYF,NA,TRBJ2-5,NA,TRBV27
TGTGCCAGCTCGCTACTAGCGGGAGGTACAGATACGCAGTATTTT,CASSLLAGGTDTQYF,TRBD2,TRBJ2-3,NA,TRBV18
TGCAGTGTCGACAGTGGCTACGAGCAGTACTTC,CSVDSGYEQYF,NA,TRBJ2-7,NA,TRBV20-1
TGCGCCAGCAGCCAAGCTGTGTTACTAGCGGACTACTCTGGGGCCAACGTCCTGACTTTC,CASSQAVLLADYSGANVLTF,TRBD2,TRBJ2-6,NA,TRBV4-1
TGTGCCAGCAGCTTAAGACGCACCGGGACAGGGCTAACCAATGAGCAGTTCTTC,CASSLRRTGTGLTNEQFF,TRBD1,TRBJ2-1,NA,TRBV13
TGCGCCAGCAGCCAAGGCCGACTAGCGGGATCAGCGAACACCGGGGAGCTGTTTTTT,CASSQGRLAGSANTGELFF,TRBD2,TRBJ2-2,NA,TRBV4-3
TGTGCCAGCAGTCCGAGACTAGCGGGAGACTATGAGCAGTTCTTC,CASSPRLAGDYEQFF,TRBD2,TRBJ2-1,NA,TRBV27
TGCGCCAGCAGCCCTGACTGGGACAGTAACTACGAGCAGCACTTC,CASSPDWDSNYEQHF,TRBD1,TRBJ2-7,NA,TRBV4-3
TGCGCCAGCAGGCCCCCTAGCTCTGGAAACACCATATATTTT,CASRPPSSGNTIYF,NA,TRBJ1-3,NA,TRBV4-1
TGTGCCAGCAGCTTGACTAGCGGCCCCTACGAGCAGTACTTC,CASSLTSGPYEQYF,TRBD2,TRBJ2-7,NA,TRBV7-3
TGTGCCAGCAGTCCCCCGCGTCACTACACCGGGGAGCTGTTTTTT,CASSPPRHYTGELFF,NA,TRBJ2-2,NA,TRBV27
TGTGCCAGCAGCACACTAGCGGGGGAGTTGGATACGCAGTATTTT,CASSTLAGELDTQYF,TRBD2,TRBJ2-3,NA,TRBV7-6
TGTGCCAGCATGCAACCCGGTAGTCCCTATAGCAATCAGCCCCAGCATTTT,CASMQPGSPYSNQPQHF,NA,TRBJ1-5,NA,TRBV19
TGTGCCACCAAAGATATAGGCCCCGGAGGGACTGAAGCTTTCTTT,CATKDIGPGGTEAFF,NA,TRBJ1-1,NA,TRBV24-1
TGTGCCAGCAGCCAATGGGAGTGGGACACTGAAGCTTTCTTT,CASSQWEWDTEAFF,NA,TRBJ1-1,once,TRBV4-2
TGTGCCAGCAGTCCCGCAGGGTCTGGGGCCAACGTCCTGACTTTC,CASSPAGSGANVLTF,NA,TRBJ2-6,NA,TRBV27
TGTGCCAGCAGCCTCACTAGCGAGCAGTACTTC,CASSLTSEQYF,NA,TRBJ2-7,few,TRBV7-2
TGTGCCAGCAGCCAGAGGGACATGAACACCGGGGAGCTGTTTTTT,CASSQRDMNTGELFF,NA,TRBJ2-2,NA,TRBV4-2
TGTGCCAGCAGCTTAGGCAGGAGAGGGGGCCGAAACGAGCAGTACTTC,CASSLGRRGGRNEQYF,TRBD1,TRBJ2-7,NA,TRBV13
TGTGCCAGCAGAACCCCTAGCGGGAGGGCCTCCGGGGAGCTGTTTTTT,CASRTPSGRASGELFF,TRBD2,TRBJ2-2,once,TRBV11-2
TGTGCCAGCAGCCGACTAGCGCAATACAATGAGCAGTTCTTC,CASSRLAQYNEQFF,TRBD2,TRBJ2-1,NA,TRBV3-1/TRBV3-2
TGCGCCAGCAGTTTAACCTTTCTAGCGACTCCCCCCAATGAGCAGTTCTTC,CASSLTFLATPPNEQFF,NA,TRBJ2-1,NA,TRBV23-1
TGTGCTAGTGGTTCAGGGGCTGGAAACACCATATATTTT,CASGSGAGNTIYF,NA,TRBJ1-3,NA,TRBV12-5
TGTGCCAGCAGTGATAGGGGCCCAACAGAGCAGGTCAACGAGCAGTACTTC,CASSDRGPTEQVNEQYF,NA,TRBJ2-7,NA,TRBV25-1
TGTGCCGGGACTAGCGGGAGCTCCTACAATGAGCAGTTCTTC,CAGTSGSSYNEQFF,TRBD2,TRBJ2-1,NA,TRBV30
TGTGCCAGCAGCTTCAACCGGGGTAGCGTGAAAGAGACCCAGTACTTC,CASSFNRGSVKETQYF,NA,TRBJ2-5,NA,TRBV7-6
TGTGCCAGTAGTCCCTCCTATAGCTCCTACAATGAGCAGTTCTTC,CASSPSYSSYNEQFF,NA,TRBJ2-1,NA,TRBV19
TGTGCCAGCACTCTGGCGGGAAAGCAGTTCTTC,CASTLAGKQFF,NA,TRBJ2-1,NA,TRBV27
TGTGCCAGCAGCTTATCAACTGGAAACACCATATATTTT,CASSLSTGNTIYF,NA,TRBJ1-3,NA,TRBV7-2
TGTGCCAGCAGCTTTCCCTCTAGGCTATCTTACGAGCAGTACTTC,CASSFPSRLSYEQYF,NA,TRBJ2-7,NA,TRBV5-6
TGCGCCAGCAGCCAGAGCGCCGGGACAGGGATGTACGAGCAGTACTTC,CASSQSAGTGMYEQYF,TRBD1,TRBJ2-7,once,TRBV4-1
TGCAGCGTTGAATTCGGGGGGCCTAAAAACATTCAGTACTTC,CSVEFGGPKNIQYF,NA,TRBJ2-4,few,TRBV29-1
TGTGCCATCAGTGAATTGAGCTCCTATAATTCACCCCTCCACTTT,CAISELSSYNSPLHF,NA,TRBJ1-6,NA,TRBV10-3
TGTGCCAGCAGCTTAGCGGGAGGGGCCTACGAGCAGTACTTC,CASSLAGGAYEQYF,TRBD2,TRBJ2-7,NA,TRBV11-2
TGTGCCAGCAGCTCAAGCCGATACAATGAGCAGTTCTTC,CASSSSRYNEQFF,NA,TRBJ2-1,NA,TRBV7-8
TGTGCCATCGGGAAGGAGGCCCAAGACTATGGCTACACCTTC,CAIGKEAQDYGYTF,NA,TRBJ1-2,NA,TRBV10-3
TGTGCCAGCAGCTTCTTGACAGGGGGTAATCAGCCCCAGCATTTT,CASSFLTGGNQPQHF,TRBD1,TRBJ1-5,NA,TRBV7-2
TGTGCCAGCAGTACCCATCCGGGACAGCGTTCCCGTAGGTACTTC,CASSTHPGQRSRRYF,TRBD1,TRBJ2-7,few,TRBV6-2/TRBV6-3
TGTGCCAGCACAAATTTGGACAGGAATCAGCCCCAGCATTTT,CASTNLDRNQPQHF,TRBD1,TRBJ1-5,few,TRBV2
TGTGCCATCTCTAGCGGGAGCACCTACGAGCAGTACTTC,CAISSGSTYEQYF,TRBD2,TRBJ2-7,NA,TRBV6-5
TGCGCCAGCAGCTTGAGATGGACAGGCGAGACCCAGTACTTC,CASSLRWTGETQYF,TRBD1,TRBJ2-5,NA,TRBV5-1
TGTGCCAGCAGTCCCAGGGTCGACGAGCAGTACTTC,CASSPRVDEQYF,NA,TRBJ2-7,NA,TRBV27
TGTGCCAGTAGTAGGGGGGAGACGTCCTACAATGAGCAGTTCTTC,CASSRGETSYNEQFF,NA,TRBJ2-1,NA,TRBV19
TGTGCCAGCAATTTTCGGGGGTTTGGAGAGACCCAGTACTTC,CASNFRGFGETQYF,NA,TRBJ2-5,NA,TRBV3-1/TRBV3-2
TGTGCCAGCAGCTTAATCTCCGGACAGGGGCTTAGCGACTATGGCTACACCTTC,CASSLISGQGLSDYGYTF,TRBD1,TRBJ1-2,NA,TRBV7-3
TGTGCCAGCAGCCTAACTAGCGGGCGGGGGGATACGCAGTATTTT,CASSLTSGRGDTQYF,TRBD2,TRBJ2-3,NA,TRBV7-2
TGTGCCATCAGTGAGGGCCCTGGTGATGGCTACACCTTC,CAISEGPGDGYTF,NA,TRBJ1-2,NA,TRBV10-3
TGTGCCAGCAGCCTGGGACTAGCGGGAGCGTTAGAGACCCAGTACTTC,CASSLGLAGALETQYF,TRBD2,TRBJ2-5,NA,TRBV7-9
TGCGCCAGCAGCCCCGGGACTAGCGGCGTCACAGATACGCAGTATTTT,CASSPGTSGVTDTQYF,TRBD2,TRBJ2-3,NA,TRBV4-1
TGTGCCAGTAGTATAGCCCCAGGGTACGAGCAGTACTTC,CASSIAPGYEQYF,NA,TRBJ2-7,NA,TRBV19